This T cell receptor beta chain is from a study of T cell responses to AZD1222 COVID-19 vaccine. General study results and limits: Clonal diversity may have been underestimated, and the donors were mostly white British, with more females than males. Vaccine-related CD4 TCRs covered spike, predominating at 160-218 and 743-854.

As concerns this clone: Antigen specificity is unknown.

V was trimmed by 5 bases and J by 8 bases, leaving 13 bases between them. The CDR3 is made up of 14 amino acids. CDR1 and CDR2 (germline): LNHDA, SQIVND (reference sequence). Clones were sequenced by immunoSEQ multiplex PCR, and TCRdb holds only the in-frame ones, with some missing. This table holds nearly 95,000 clones, roughly nine tenths found once. This receptor was taken from an adult who received the AZD1222 COVID-19 vaccine. Specimen: peripheral blood, collected 28 days after the second AZD1222 dose. The V call is TRBV19, the J call TRBJ1-6; D might be TRBD1 (6 bases). The CDR3 here is CASSVQGGDSPLHF. CDR3 sequence (DNA): TGTGCCAGTAGTGTACAGGGTGGCGATTCACCCCTCCACTTT.